The 5 T cell receptor beta chains presented below share a single source sample, sequenced in a study of radiation and T cells in renal cell carcinoma. Treatment meaning: treatment-naive control, cytoreductive nephrectomy. Clones were sequenced by immunoSEQ multiplex PCR, and TCRdb holds only the in-frame ones, with some missing. The sample shows 20,000 to 25,000 clones, more than 50% of them seen only once. The specimen comprised tumor tissue, sampled from a patient whose treatment was nephrectomy without radiotherapy. The receptors were sampled from a human donor with renal cell carcinoma.

This clone occurred a few times. V gene TRBV5-1 combines with J gene TRBJ2-2; tentatively, D is TRBD1 (5 bases). From germline, CDR1 is SGHRS and CDR2 YFSETQ. The CDR3 extends over 15 amino acids. V was clipped by 0 bases and J by 0 bases, with 6 bases between them. This CDR3 reads CASSLEGANTGELFF. The DNA for the CDR3 is TGCGCCAGCAGCTTGGAAGGGGCGAACACCGGGGAGCTGTTTTTT. Complete variable domain (other parts from reference TRBV5-1 and TRBJ2-2): KAGVTQTPRYLIKTRGQQVTLSCSPISGHRSVSWYQQTPGQGLQFLFEYFSETQRNKGNFPGRFSGRQFSNSRSEMNVSTLELGDSALYLCASSLEGANTGELFFGEGSRLTVL.

For the CDR3, the DNA is TGCGCCAGCAGCCAAGATCTAGCGGGGGGACCCTACAATGAGCAGTTCTTC. Residues: CASSQDLAGGPYNEQFF. V is TRBV4-3 and J is TRBJ2-1; 11 bases are shared with TRBD2. The CDR3 is 17 residues long. The V gene end was trimmed by 0 bases and the J gene end by 2 bases; junction bases not matched to a gene: 3. Germline-derived CDR1 and CDR2 are LGHNA and YSLEER.

The chain carries TRBV7-2 and TRBJ2-7, with 7 bases identical to TRBD1. Germline CDR1 reads SGHTA; CDR2 reads FQGNSA. V trimming: 1 base; J trimming: 0 bases; junction bases outside the gene matches: 9. The CDR3 is 17 residues long. The CDR3 loop reads CASSLVGTVRSSYEQYF. The CDR3 DNA sequence: TGTGCCAGCAGCTTAGTCGGGACAGTTAGGAGCTCCTACGAGCAGTACTTC. The full variable domain, with the rest looked up from reference TRBV7-2 and TRBJ2-7, is GAGVSQSPSNKVTEKGKDVELRCDPISGHTALYWYRQSLGQGLEFLIYFQGNSAPDKSGLPSDRFSAERTGGSVSTLTIQRTQQEDSAVYLCASSLVGTVRSSYEQYFGPGTRLTVT.

This clone was detected only a few times. The chain links TRBV29-1 to TRBJ1-2; no clear D. Deletions cut 4 bases from V and 0 bases from J, with 9 bases between. The CDR3 runs to 13 residues. The germline gives CDR1 SQVTM, CDR2 ANQGSEA. Written as DNA, the CDR3 is TGCAGCGTTGTATCGTCACCTAACTATGGCTACACCTTC. This translates into CSVVSSPNYGYTF.

This clone is medium-sized by share. The rearrangement links TRBV5-4 to TRBJ2-1; 11 bases line up with TRBD2. The germline CDR1 and CDR2 sequences are SGHNT and YYREEE (reference sequence). There are 18 residues in the CDR3. Unmatched junction bases numbered 10, after V lost 0 bases and J lost 5 bases. The CDR3 is CASSLEWLAGGRDNEQFF. The CDR3, as DNA: TGTGCCAGCAGCTTGGAGTGGCTAGCGGGGGGTCGAGACAATGAGCAGTTCTTC.